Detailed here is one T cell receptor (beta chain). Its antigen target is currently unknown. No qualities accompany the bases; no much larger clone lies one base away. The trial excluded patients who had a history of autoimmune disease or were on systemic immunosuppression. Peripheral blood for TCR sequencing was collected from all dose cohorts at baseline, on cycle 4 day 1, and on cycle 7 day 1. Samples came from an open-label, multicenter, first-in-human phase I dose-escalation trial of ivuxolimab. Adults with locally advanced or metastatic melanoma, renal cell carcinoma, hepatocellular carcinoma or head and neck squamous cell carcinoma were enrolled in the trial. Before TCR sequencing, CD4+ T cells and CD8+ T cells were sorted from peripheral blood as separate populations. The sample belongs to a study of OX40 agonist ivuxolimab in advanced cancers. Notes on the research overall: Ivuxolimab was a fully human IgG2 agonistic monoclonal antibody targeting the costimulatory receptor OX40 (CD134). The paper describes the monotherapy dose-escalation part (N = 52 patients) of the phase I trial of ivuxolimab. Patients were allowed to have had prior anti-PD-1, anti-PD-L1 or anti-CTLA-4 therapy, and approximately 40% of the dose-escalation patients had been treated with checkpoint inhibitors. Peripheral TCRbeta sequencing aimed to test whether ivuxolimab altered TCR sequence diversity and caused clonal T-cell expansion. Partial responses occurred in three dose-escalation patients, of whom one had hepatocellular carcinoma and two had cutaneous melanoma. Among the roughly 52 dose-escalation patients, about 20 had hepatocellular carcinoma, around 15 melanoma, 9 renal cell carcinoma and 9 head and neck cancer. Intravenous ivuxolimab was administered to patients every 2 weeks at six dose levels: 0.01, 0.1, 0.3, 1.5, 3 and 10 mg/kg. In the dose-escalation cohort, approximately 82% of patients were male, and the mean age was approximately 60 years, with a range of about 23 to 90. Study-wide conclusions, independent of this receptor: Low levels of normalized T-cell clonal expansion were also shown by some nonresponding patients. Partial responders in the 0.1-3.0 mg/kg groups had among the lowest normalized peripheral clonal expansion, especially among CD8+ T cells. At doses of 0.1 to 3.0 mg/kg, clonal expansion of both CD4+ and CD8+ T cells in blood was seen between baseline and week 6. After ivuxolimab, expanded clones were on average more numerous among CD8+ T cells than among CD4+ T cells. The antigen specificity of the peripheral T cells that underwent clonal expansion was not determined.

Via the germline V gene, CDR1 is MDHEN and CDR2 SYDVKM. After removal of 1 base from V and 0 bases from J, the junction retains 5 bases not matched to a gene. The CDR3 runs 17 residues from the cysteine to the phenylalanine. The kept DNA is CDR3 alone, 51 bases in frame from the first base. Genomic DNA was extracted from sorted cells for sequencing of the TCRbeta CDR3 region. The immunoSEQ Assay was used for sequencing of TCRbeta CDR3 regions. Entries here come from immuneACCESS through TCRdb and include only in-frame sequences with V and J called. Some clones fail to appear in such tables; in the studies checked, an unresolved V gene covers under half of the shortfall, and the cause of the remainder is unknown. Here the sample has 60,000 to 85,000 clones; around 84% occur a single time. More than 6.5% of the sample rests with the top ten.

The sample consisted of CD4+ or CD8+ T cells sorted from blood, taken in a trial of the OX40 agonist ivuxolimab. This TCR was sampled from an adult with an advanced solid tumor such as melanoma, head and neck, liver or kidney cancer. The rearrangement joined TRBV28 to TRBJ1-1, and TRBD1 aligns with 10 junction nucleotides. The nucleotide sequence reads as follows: TGTGCCAGCAGTTTATTAGGGACAGGGGTCATGAACACTGAAGCTTTCTTT. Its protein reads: CASSLLGTGVMNTEAFF.